A selection of T cell receptor beta chains follows, all from one sample in a study of Tregs in tolerant kidney transplant recipients. This table comes from immunoSEQ multiplex PCR, and its TCRdb copy is limited to in-frame clones, with some not included. The data hold about 240,000 clones, with more than 65% observed a single time. The sequenced sample was CD4+ T cells from blood. These receptors all stem from a human donor in good health. Both conserved end residues are trimmed from each CDR3. The order of the fields is clone size, V gene, CDR3 protein. The size field is filled for only some rows; it gives once, few, many or a size class.

>.|TRBV11-3
ASSSPYSDTQY
>.|TRBV7-9
ASSLVQGSEKLF
>.|TRBV6-4
ASSEGGSFYNEQF
>.|TRBV19
ASSKRQAGGNYGYT
>few|TRBV7-2
ASSLVGLAGPQY
>.|TRBV30
AWSRDRGT
>once|TRBV2
ASSDRGRGNQPQH
>.|TRBV18
ASSDRAGTDTQY
>few|TRBV6-1
ASSEGGRGYEQY
>.|TRBV7-2
ASSLFGYNEQF
>.|TRBV6-5
ASSQLRNTEAF
>.|TRBV19
ASRPGGTDSNQPQH
>.|TRBV11-2
ASSTKTYRVEKLF
>.|TRBV19
ASRATGTDQETQY
>once|TRBV9
ASSVFLETGELF
>.|TRBV6-1
ASQPLLGSYEQY
>.|TRBV18
ASSSGQGGNEQF
>.|TRBV7-9
ASSLERGTTYEQY
>.|TRBV20-1
SVARSTEAF
>.|TRBV19
ASSIRGRGYGYT
>.|TRBV7-8
ASSFQRTSGRRGETQY
>.|TRBV7-9
ASSLQGDQPQH
>.|TRBV19
ATGSGKGGYEQY
>.|TRBV5-1
ASSFDRQGDPIYEQY
>.|TRBV18
ASSPPTGVREKLF
>few|TRBV6-5
ASSYYPRGGNYEQY
>.|TRBV4-1
ASSRETTNTEAF
>.|TRBV29-1
SVVRGYQETQY
>.|TRBV5-6
ASSGLAGTKNIQY
>.|TRBV7-4
ASNSALGPDGQPQH
>.|TRBV5-1
ASSPTPGGQNTGELF
>.|TRBV18
ASSPRGLRVNTGELF
>once|TRBV30
AWKNRGGGDTQY
>.|TRBV6-4
ASKSRTGRNYGYT
>.|TRBV4-1
ASSHPGGANYNEQF
>.|TRBV6-1
ASSEAQAYYGYT
>.|TRBV15
ATSSLDRDSNQPQH
>.|TRBV5-1
ASSLMGSNGYT
>.|TRBV6-1
ASSEPGTGAGEQY
>few|TRBV7-2
ASSLRTSALYEQY
>.|TRBV7-2
ASSLFRGPDRAYEQY
>few|TRBV6-5
ASSPSPDRNYGYT
>.|TRBV6-5
ASHERRGNSPLH
>.|TRBV11-2
ASTRRGLRTDTQY
>.|TRBV27
ASSFWGQAGRSEKLF
>.|TRBV7-8
ASSLLSGGSYEQY
>.|TRBV19
ASNRESSANYGYT
>.|TRBV19
ASSIVPGLYGYT
>.|TRBV2
ASSQGLLNEQY
>.|TRBV5-1
ASSFPGHRTDTQY
>.|TRBV12-2
ASRSPGTSGSEETQY
>.|TRBV6-5
ASSYQGASSYEQY
>.|TRBV5-1
ASSLRPESADIQY
>.|TRBV4-1
ASSQELGDLR
>.|TRBV30
AWSEAGTAYEQY
>.|TRBV20-1
SASDPFT
>.|TRBV6-1
ASSAANTGELF